The 11 T cell receptor beta chains reported below all come from one sample, sequenced in a study of T cell changes during pregnancy in multiple sclerosis (dated by TCRdb to between 2018 and 2021). The protocol used for the library was the immunoSEQ multiplex PCR assay. TCRdb obtained this table from immuneACCESS and retained in-frame rearrangements with V and J assigned. These tables miss some clones; where compared with another copy, unresolved V genes account for less than half of the shortfall, and the remainder is unexplained. This sample gives around 44,000 clones in total; 94% of them show up just once. The ten largest clones take up roughly 8.1% of the sample. The sequences come from CD8+ T cells from peripheral blood mononuclear cells, collected in the third trimester of pregnancy. The receptors were sampled from a female donor with multiple sclerosis, enrolled in a pregnancy study.

The V call is TRBV7-9, the J call TRBJ2-3, with 12 bases identical to TRBD2. Germline loops: CDR1 SEHNR, CDR2 FQNEAQ (reference sequence). This CDR3 region has 17 residues. V shed 5 bases, J shed 0 bases, and the junction held 6 bases outside the gene matches. DNA of the CDR3: TGTGCCAGCAGCGCGCCTGGGACTAGCGGGAGCACAGATACGCAGTATTTT. The encoded protein is CASSAPGTSGSTDTQYF.

The chain links TRBV7-9 to TRBJ2-3, with a possible D match to TRBD2 (6 bases). The germline V gene encodes CDR1 SEHNR and CDR2 FQNEAQ (reference sequence). Trimming pared 5 bases from V and 2 bases from J, leaving 20 bases between. The CDR3 is 17 amino acids. For the CDR3, the DNA is TGTGCCAGCAGCCCTCGGGGGTCGGGGGTGTACACAGATACGCAGTATTTT. It is translated as CASSPRGSGVYTDTQYF.

The chain carries TRBV6-1 and TRBJ2-2, with 11 bases identical to TRBD2. Trimming removed 4 bases from V and 0 bases from J; junction bases left unmatched: 4. This CDR3 is built from 17 residues. Germline V lookup: CDR1 MNHNS, CDR2 SASEGT. CDR3 bases: TGTGCCAGCAGTGTCGGGACTAGCGGAACGAACACCGGGGAGCTGTTTTTT. Its protein is CASSVGTSGTNTGELFF.

The chain joins TRBV12-2 to TRBJ2-1; TRBD1, the table's D call, lacks a check against the DNA. TRBV12-2 constitutes a pseudogene. This CDR3 has 20 residues. The CDR3: CASRLALPLRTGASYNEQFF. The CDR3 DNA follows: TGTGCAAGTCGCTTAGCCCTCCCCCTAAGAACAGGGGCCTCCTACAATGAGCAGTTCTTC.

This clone has a single count. The V call is TRBV9, the J call TRBJ2-7; D is possibly TRBD2 (6 bases). Trimming pared 0 bases from V and 1 base from J, leaving 8 bases between. Germline V gene lookup returns CDR1 SGDLS and CDR2 YYNGEE. The CDR3 is 14 amino acids. CDR3 amino acids: CASSVGAGSYEQYF. Here the CDR3 DNA reads TGTGCCAGCAGCGTAGGGGCGGGATCCTACGAGCAGTACTTC. Complete variable domain (other parts from reference TRBV9 and TRBJ2-7): DSGVTQTPKHLITATGQRVTLRCSPRSGDLSVYWYQQSLDQGLQFLIQYYNGEERAKGNILERFSAQQFPDLHSELNLSSLELGDSALYFCASSVGAGSYEQYFGPGTRLTVT.

The gene calls are TRBV28 and TRBJ2-2, with D maybe TRBD1 (5 bases). Germline loops: CDR1 MDHEN, CDR2 SYDVKM. V lost 6 bases to trimming and J lost 6 bases, with 11 bases between them. The CDR3 spans 13 residues. In DNA form, the CDR3 reads TGTGCCAGCAGCGGCAGGGCGGCCGGGGAGCTGTTTTTT. This sequence encodes CASSGRAAGELFF.

The genes are TRBV2 and TRBJ2-7; 13 bases match TRBD2. Germline values: CDR1 SNHLY, CDR2 FYNNEI. This CDR3 is 14 amino acids long. The ends lost 4 bases at V and 3 bases at J; junction bases unmatched: 0. The chain's CDR3 is CASSGTSGSYEQYF. CDR3 DNA: TGTGCCAGCAGTGGGACTAGCGGGAGCTACGAGCAGTACTTC.

V is TRBV6-1 and J is TRBJ1-4; D may be TRBD1 (5 bases). The V gene lost 6 bases and the J gene lost 7 bases, with 18 bases spanning the gap. This CDR3 is 15 amino acids long. CDR1 and CDR2 from the germline V gene are MNHNS and SASEGT. The CDR3 sequence: CASRIRTLIGEKLFF. The DNA for the CDR3 is TGTGCCAGCAGGATTCGGACACTAATAGGTGAAAAACTGTTTTTT.

The rearrangement uses TRBV5-5 and TRBJ2-1; maybe TRBD2 (5 bases). V was clipped by 0 bases and J by 4 bases, with 14 bases between them. The germline CDR1 and CDR2 sequences are SGHKS and YYEKEE (reference sequence). CDR3 length: 16 amino acids. This CDR3 is CASSLARGGPYNEQFF. In nucleotides, the CDR3 is TGTGCCAGCAGCTTGGCCCGAGGCGGGCCTTACAATGAGCAGTTCTTC.

The chain couples TRBV7-9 to TRBJ1-5, with D tentatively TRBD1 (6 bases). This CDR3 has 17 amino acids. The germline V gene has CDR1 SEHNR and CDR2 FQNEAQ (reference sequence). Trimming took 1 base from V and 5 from J, leaving 18 bases between them. The CDR3 sequence: CASSLDEGVGGDQPQHF. CDR3 nucleotides: TGTGCCAGCAGCTTAGATGAGGGGGTCGGAGGCGATCAGCCCCAGCATTTT.

The V gene is TRBV19, the J gene TRBJ2-4; 12 bases are a match to TRBD2. Germline CDR1 and CDR2: LNHDA and SQIVND (reference sequence). V lost 4 bases to trimming and J lost 2 bases; unmatched junction nucleotides: 3. CDR3 size: 16 residues. In nucleotides, the CDR3 is TGTGCCAGTAGTACACTAGCGGGAGGACCCAAAAACATTCAGTACTTC. Translated, it gives CASSTLAGGPKNIQYF.